This record looks at one T cell receptor beta chain sequence and its context. The protocol was immunoSEQ multiplex PCR, while the TCRdb copy is restricted to in-frame clones and leaves out a portion. The sample carries 200,000 to 250,000 clones, 85% to 90% recorded once. Per germline, CDR1 SGHNT and CDR2 YYREEE (reference sequence). J gave up 7 bases and V 4 bases, and 9 bases lay outside the gene matches. The CDR3 covers 15 residues. This sample was included in a study of blood T cell repertoires in COVID-19. The material sequenced was peripheral blood. The chain carries TRBV5-4 and TRBJ1-4; 8 nucleotides agree with TRBD1. This sequence originates from a man in his sixties with acute or convalescent COVID-19. The CDR3, as DNA: TGTGCCAGCAGCCTCCGAGGACAGGGATCTGAAAAACTGTTTTTT. Its protein product is CASSLRGQGSEKLFF.